This T cell receptor beta chain was captured in a study of shared clonotypes between healthy human individuals. General study results and limits: In this cohort, only blood was sampled, and tissue repertoires likely differ. Naive subsets tended to show greater estimated richness than memory subsets. Though the depth was large, rarefaction showed that sorted-subset sequencing was incomplete.

Concerning this clone: The antigen is unknown. Other DNA sequences in this specimen translate into the identical CDR3.

The study drew its donors from healthy HIV-negative adults without recent acute infections or vaccinations. The V and J ends lost 5 bases and 1 base respectively, with 8 bases between them. CDR1 is SNHLY and CDR2 is FYNNEI in the germline V gene. The CDR3 has 13 amino acids. Sequencing used immunoSEQ multiplex PCR; TCRdb keeps in-frame clones, though not all of them. The sample consists of 2 million to 2.5 million clones, 90% to 95% of them appearing once. The V and J genes are TRBV2 and TRBJ1-1; D ambiguous. This TCR derives from a man in his late teens or twenties in good health. Some clones in this sample may be carry-over from other donors' samples. The material sequenced was naive CD4+ T cells from PBMCs. Noted subset: CD45RA+ positively selected. The CDR3 reads CASSKDGNTEAFF. As DNA, the CDR3 is TGTGCCAGCAGTAAAGACGGGAACACTGAAGCTTTCTTT.